This T cell receptor (beta chain) was captured in a study of T cell responses to AZD1222 COVID-19 vaccine. The study, taken as a whole, reports: The repertoires were collected only after the peak T cell response.

Deletions cut 1 base from V and 2 bases from J, with 12 bases between. This CDR3 comprises 16 residues. The germline V gene encodes CDR1 LNHDA and CDR2 SQIVND (reference sequence). Assay used: immunoSEQ multiplex PCR; TCRdb lists only in-frame clones, some missing. The sample carries 150,000 to 180,000 clones, 80% to 90% recorded once. With respect to this clone: No antigen is known for it.

The chain carries TRBV19 and TRBJ1-5; D unclear. The sequenced sample was peripheral blood, obtained on day 0 of MenACWY control vaccination. The sequence was collected from an adult in good health. This CDR3 reads CASSIVGRHGNQPQHF. The CDR3 nucleotides are TGTGCCAGTAGTATAGTGGGCAGACACGGCAATCAGCCCCAGCATTTT.